This paragraph covers one T cell receptor (beta chain) sequence. Its target is not known. Two nested PCRs, run for roughly 15 and 9 cycles, were applied to TCRalpha and TCRbeta cDNA. TCRdb re-analyzed the 5' RACE reads; it lists each CDR3 protein once, without DNA. The repertoire shows 420,000 or so distinct CDR3 sequences; the top ten hold less than 2.5%. The data were obtained in a study of monozygotic twins with inflammatory bowel disease. General observations from the study: Among IBD patients, TCRbeta diversity (inverse Simpson) was lower than in healthy co-twins. Perhaps reflecting limited power, concordant and discordant twins did not differ in repertoire similarity.

Germline V gene sequence: CDR1 SGHRS, CDR2 YFSETQ. The CDR3 is made up of 13 amino acids. The sample consisted of blood. The chain combines TRBV5-1 with TRBJ2-7; lacking DNA, the TRBD1 call made by TCRdb goes unchecked. This clonotype originated in a human donor with ulcerative colitis or Crohn's disease, or a healthy co-twin of an affected twin (not recorded which). This CDR3 reads CASSLATGREQYF.